The 22 T cell receptor beta chains below were found in one sample sequenced in a study of CD4 T cell repertoires in COVID-19. This table comes from immunoSEQ multiplex PCR, and its TCRdb copy is limited to in-frame clones, with some not included. Among about 75,000 clones, approximately 83% were seen once, and the ten largest hold roughly 0.6%. Here the sequenced sample was CD4+ T cells from peripheral blood, taken after recovery from COVID-19. These receptors were collected from a human donor who had COVID-19.

This clone was observed a few times. The V gene is TRBV6-5, the J gene TRBJ1-4; D is unresolved. The V and J ends lost 5 bases and 8 bases respectively, with 12 bases between them. The germline V gene encodes CDR1 MNHEY and CDR2 SVGAGI. This CDR3 has 13 amino acids. CDR3 residues: CASSRGLGEKLFF. The CDR3 DNA sequence: TGTGCCAGCAGTAGAGGGTTAGGAGAAAAACTGTTTTTT.

The rearrangement joins TRBV7-9 to TRBJ1-3, with a tentative D call TRBD1 (5 bases). V lost 8 bases and J 4 bases, leaving 18 bases between the germline ends. CDR1 and CDR2 from the germline V gene are SEHNR and FQNEAQ (reference sequence). This CDR3 spans 15 amino acids. CDR3 protein: CASGTMGTGGNTIYF. CDR3 bases: TGTGCCAGCGGCACAATGGGGACGGGAGGAAACACCATATATTTT.

This chain connects TRBV15 to TRBJ2-2, with a possible D match to TRBD2 (5 bases). V was cut by 5 bases and J by 2 bases, with 9 bases left in between. CDR3 size: 14 residues. Germline V gives CDR1 LNHNV, CDR2 YYDKDF (reference sequence). CDR3 bases: TGTGCCACCAGCGGAGGACCAAACACCGGGGAGCTGTTTTTT. Translation: CATSGGPNTGELFF.

This clone was detected only a few times. The chain recombines TRBV19 with TRBJ1-2; D uncertain. The CDR3 contains 12 residues. The ends were cut back, 5 bases at V and 4 bases at J, with 8 bases in the middle. Germline assignment: CDR1 LNHDA and CDR2 SQIVND (reference sequence). The CDR3 nucleotides read TGTGCCAGTAGTGGCCAGACCTATGGCTACACCTTC. Translating it yields CASSGQTYGYTF.

The V gene is TRBV19, the J gene TRBJ2-2, with 9 bases lining up with TRBD1. CDR1 is LNHDA and CDR2 is SQIVND in the germline V gene (reference sequence). The V segment lost 5 bases and the J segment 2 bases; nucleotides outside the gene matches: 3. There are 15 residues in the CDR3. The CDR3 here is CASSSTGGNTGELFF. DNA of the CDR3: TGTGCCAGTAGTTCCACAGGGGGCAACACCGGGGAGCTGTTTTTT.

The chain recombines TRBV18 with TRBJ2-1; unclear D gene. From germline, CDR1 is KGHSH and CDR2 LQKENI. Trimming stripped 2 bases from V and 4 bases from J, with 6 bases between. This CDR3 comprises 13 residues. The CDR3 sequence is CASSPIQYNEQFF. CDR3 bases: TGTGCCAGCTCACCAATTCAATACAATGAGCAGTTCTTC.

This chain uses TRBV5-1 with TRBJ2-7; either TRBD1 or TRBD2 may fit D (6 bases each). V gave up 0 bases and J gave up 3 bases, with 16 bases separating them. Germline CDR1 is SGHRS and CDR2 is YFSETQ. The CDR3 length is 16 residues. The CDR3 nucleotides are TGCGCCAGCAGCTTGGATACGGGGGCGGCTGACTACGAGCAGTACTTC. Its protein is CASSLDTGAADYEQYF.

CDR3 sequence: CASAKAESPLHF. The CDR3 DNA sequence: TGTGCCAGTGCCAAAGCCGAATCACCCCTCCACTTT. V gene TRBV19 combines with J gene TRBJ1-6; D ambiguous. Trimming took 8 bases from V and 10 from J, leaving 12 bases between them. The V gene's germline CDR1 is LNHDA and CDR2 SQIVND (reference sequence). CDR3 length equals 12 residues.

The chain carries TRBV6-6 and TRBJ1-2, with TRBD1 identical over 9 bases. The CDR3 contains 14 residues. Germline CDR1 reads MNHNY; CDR2 reads SVGAGI (reference sequence). J was trimmed by 2 bases and V by 10 bases; bases with no gene match: 8. The CDR3: CATGTGRFNYGYTF. The CDR3 nucleotides read TGTGCCACCGGGACAGGGAGATTCAACTATGGCTACACCTTC.

This rearrangement joins TRBV7-2 to TRBJ2-3, with 8 bases that match TRBD2. Looked up from germline, CDR1 is SGHTA and CDR2 is FQGNSA. V lost 5 bases and J lost 3; bases outside the gene matches: 1. The CDR3 is 13 residues long. CDR3 coding DNA: TGTGCCAGCAGCCGGGAGGGGACAGATACGCAGTATTTT. Its translation is CASSREGTDTQYF.

The rearrangement joins TRBV11-3 to TRBJ2-1, with 15 bases identical to TRBD2. CDR1 is SGHNT and CDR2 is YENEEA in the germline V gene. This CDR3 spans 16 amino acids. The V gene end was trimmed by 5 bases and the J gene end by 8 bases; junction bases not matched to a gene: 7. CDR3 bases: TGTGCCAGCAGCCCAGGACTAGCGGGAGGGCCGGATGAGCAGTTCTTC. It is translated as CASSPGLAGGPDEQFF. Using reference TRBV11-3 and TRBJ2-1 for the parts outside the CDR3, the full variable domain is EAGVVQSPRYKIIEKKQPVAFWCNPISGHNTLYWYLQNLGQGPELLIRYENEEAVDDSQLPKDRFSAERLKGVDSTLKIQPAELGDSAVYLCASSPGLAGGPDEQFFGPGTRLTVL.

The gene calls are TRBV10-3 and TRBJ2-3; 9 nucleotides match TRBD2. The junction had 14 bases not matched to a gene; V was cut back by 6 bases and J by 4 bases. The germline V gene encodes CDR1 ENHRY and CDR2 SYGVKD. The CDR3 is 17 residues long. As DNA, the CDR3 is TGTGCCATCAGAGAGATGGCGGGAGGGCCTCCCGCAGATACGCAGTATTTT. The encoded protein is CAIREMAGGPPADTQYF.

The rearrangement links TRBV5-8 to TRBJ2-1; 13 bases match TRBD2. Per germline, CDR1 SGHTS and CDR2 YDEGEE. After removal of 2 bases from V and 9 bases from J, the junction contained 14 bases not matched to a gene. CDR3 length: 18 amino acids. As DNA, the CDR3 is TGTGCCAGCAGCTTATATCCTGGGACTAGCGGGGTTAACGGTGAGCAGTTCTTC. Translated: CASSLYPGTSGVNGEQFF.

CDR3 nucleotides: TGTGCCAGCTCATTGGGGACTAGCGGGGGCACAGATACGCAGTATTTT. Translated, it gives CASSLGTSGGTDTQYF. The V call is TRBV18, the J call TRBJ2-3; 13 nucleotides align to TRBD2. The CDR3 runs to 16 residues. V lost 5 bases and J lost 1; bases outside the gene matches: 3. Germline CDR1 is KGHSH and CDR2 is LQKENI.

CDR3 sequence reads: CASSYSRGAQETQYF. The CDR3 DNA reads as TGTGCCAGCAGTTACTCACGGGGGGCCCAAGAGACCCAGTACTTC. This chain connects TRBV6-5 to TRBJ2-5, with a tentative D call TRBD2 (7 bases). The length of the CDR3 is 15 residues. Germline V gives CDR1 MNHEY, CDR2 SVGAGI. The germline V and J ends were trimmed by 0 bases and 1 base, with 9 bases remaining between them.

J is TRBJ1-5 and V is TRBV19; D is possibly TRBD1 (5 bases). Germline V gives CDR1 LNHDA, CDR2 SQIVND (reference sequence). Between the trimmed V and J ends, which lost 4 bases and 6 bases, there was a span of 16 bases. The CDR3 runs 15 residues. This CDR3 reads CASSTSSGSGQPQHF. CDR3 DNA sequence: TGTGCCAGTAGTACCTCATCAGGGTCGGGTCAGCCCCAGCATTTT. The complete variable domain, with remaining parts taken from reference TRBV19 and TRBJ1-5, reads DGGITQSPKYLFRKEGQNVTLSCEQNLNHDAMYWYRQDPGQGLRLIYYSQIVNDFQKGDIAEGYSVSREKKESFPLTVTSAQKNPTAFYLCASSTSSGSGQPQHFGDGTRLSIL.

The genes are TRBV10-3 and TRBJ2-5, with 11 bases identical to TRBD2. In germline, CDR1 is ENHRY, CDR2 SYGVKD. This CDR3 is 16 amino acids long. The V and J ends lost 0 bases and 5 bases, in that order; junction bases with no gene match: 5. Written as DNA, the CDR3 is TGTGCCATCAGTGAGTCGGCTAGCGGGGGGACGGAGACCCAGTACTTC. It translates to CAISESASGGTETQYF.

The chain joins TRBV4-1 to TRBJ1-2; D perhaps matches TRBD1 (5 bases). The length of the CDR3 is 15 residues. V was pared by 4 bases and J by 7 bases, with 19 bases between. Germline lookup yields CDR1 MGHRA and CDR2 YSYEKL. CDR3 loop: CASSLEATRQGGYTF. The CDR3, as DNA: TGCGCCAGCAGCCTCGAAGCGACGAGGCAGGGTGGCTACACCTTC.

The rearrangement joins TRBV5-1 to TRBJ2-3; 13 nucleotides match TRBD2. Trimming at V came to 4 bases and at J to 0 bases, leaving 8 bases not matched to a gene. CDR3 length: 18 residues. The germline V gene encodes CDR1 SGHRS and CDR2 YFSETQ. The CDR3 DNA reads as TGCGCCAGCAGCCCGGGACTAGCGGGGTCACCTAGCACAGATACGCAGTATTTT. The encoded protein is CASSPGLAGSPSTDTQYF.

V gene TRBV5-6 combines with J gene TRBJ2-7; no clear D gene. Germline-derived CDR1 and CDR2 are SGHDT and YYEEEE. V lost 2 bases and J lost 3, with 12 bases in between. The CDR3 is 14 residues long. CDR3 in amino acids: CASSFLSKNYEQYF. CDR3 DNA: TGTGCCAGCAGCTTCCTCTCTAAGAACTACGAGCAGTACTTC. The entire variable domain, with the rest obtained from reference TRBV5-6 and TRBJ2-7, is as follows: DAGVTQSPTHLIKTRGQQVTLRCSPKSGHDTVSWYQQALGQGPQFIFQYYEEEERQRGNFPDRFSGHQFPNYSSELNVNALLLGDSALYLCASSFLSKNYEQYFGPGTRLTVT.

The J gene is TRBJ1-1, the V gene TRBV28; no clear D. The germline V gene has CDR1 MDHEN and CDR2 SYDVKM. This CDR3 has 14 residues. Trimming took 2 bases from V and 3 from J, leaving 10 bases between them. This CDR3 reads CASSLIRRDTEAFF. The CDR3 nucleotides are TGTGCCAGCAGTTTAATTAGGAGGGACACTGAAGCTTTCTTT.

The CDR3 DNA reads as TGTGCCAGCAGGGCGACTAGCGGGAGCAAGGGAGCCTACAATGAGCAGTTCTTC. It specifies CASRATSGSKGAYNEQFF. V and J are TRBV28 and TRBJ2-1, with 12 bases aligning to TRBD2. CDR3 length equals 18 residues. Germline V gene data show CDR1 as MDHEN and CDR2 as SYDVKM. With V trimmed by 6 bases and J by 2 bases, 11 bases remained unmatched.